The 30 T cell receptor beta chains in this list originate from one sample, sequenced in a study of shared clonotypes between healthy human individuals. TCRdb keeps only in-frame clones here, not all; method: immunoSEQ multiplex PCR. This table has about 2 million clones, about 94% appearing once. CD45RO-negative, CCR7-positively selected cells formed the naive CD8 fraction, excluding terminally differentiated effector memory CD45RA+ cells. The specimen was naive CD8+ T cells sorted from blood. These receptors were collected from a man aged 18 to 35 in good health.

J is TRBJ2-7 and V is TRBV6-1, with a weak D call TRBD2 (6 bases). Germline V CDR1 and CDR2: MNHNS, SASEGT. Trimming removed 7 bases from V and 4 bases from J, with 20 bases in between. CDR3 length: 15 residues. CDR3 loop: CASTSWREWVYEQYF. DNA of the CDR3: TGTGCCAGCACCAGTTGGAGGGAGTGGGTATACGAGCAGTACTTC.

This sequence joins TRBV14 and TRBJ2-5; 10 nucleotides align to TRBD2. The CDR3 runs 18 residues. CDR1 and CDR2 (germline): SGHDN, FVKESK. With V trimmed by 0 bases and J by 3 bases, 10 bases remained unmatched. CDR3 residues: CASSQDLGAGGLEETQYF. The CDR3 DNA is TGTGCCAGCAGCCAAGATCTCGGAGCGGGGGGGCTTGAAGAGACCCAGTACTTC.

The genes are TRBV19 and TRBJ2-2; D is unresolved. Trimming removed 5 bases at V and 0 bases at J, with 7 bases between. The CDR3 runs to 14 residues. CDR1 LNHDA and CDR2 SQIVND come from the germline V gene (reference sequence). The CDR3 nucleotides are TGTGCCAGTAGTCTATCTTCGAACACCGGGGAGCTGTTTTTT. Translated, it gives CASSLSSNTGELFF.

This chain connects TRBV13 to TRBJ2-7, with a tentative D call TRBD1 (5 bases). Germline V CDR1 and CDR2: PRHDT, FYEKMQ (reference sequence). Trimming took 3 bases from V and 6 from J, leaving 15 bases between them. The CDR3 contains 14 residues. The CDR3 sequence: CASSLGYPGSEQYF. CDR3 in DNA: TGTGCCAGCAGCTTGGGATATCCAGGGTCCGAGCAGTACTTC.

A remark on this clone: The same CDR3 also results from other DNA sequences found in this sample. The rearrangement joins TRBV6-5 to TRBJ2-7; 9 bases match TRBD1. Trimming removed 6 bases from V and 4 bases from J; junction bases left unmatched: 4. The CDR3 has 13 residues. Looked up from germline, CDR1 is MNHEY and CDR2 is SVGAGI. This CDR3 reads CASSLGQGYEQYF. The CDR3 nucleotides are TGTGCCAGCAGCCTGGGACAGGGTTACGAGCAGTACTTC.

The chain employs TRBV19 and TRBJ2-7; D is perhaps TRBD2 (5 bases). Trimming left V 2 bases short and J 0 bases short, with 11 bases between. Germline CDR1 and CDR2: LNHDA and SQIVND (reference sequence). CDR3 length: 15 residues. The CDR3 DNA follows: TGTGCCAGTAGTATATTTCACCTAGCCTCCTACGAGCAGTACTTC. Protein sequence: CASSIFHLASYEQYF.

V is TRBV6-5 and J is TRBJ2-7; 10 nucleotides match TRBD1. V trimming: 6 bases; J trimming: 7 bases; junction bases outside the gene matches: 3. The CDR3 sequence is 12 residues long. The germline CDR1 and CDR2 sequences are MNHEY and SVGAGI. This CDR3 reads CASSGTGVEQYF. Written as DNA, the CDR3 is TGTGCCAGCAGCGGGACAGGGGTTGAGCAGTACTTC.

V is TRBV7-2 and J is TRBJ2-2; D is perhaps TRBD2 (5 bases). The CDR3 contains 13 residues. Per germline, CDR1 SGHTA and CDR2 FQGNSA. With 6 bases removed from V and 3 bases from J, the gap between germline ends came to 8 bases. CDR3 sequence: CASRDFDTGELFF. The CDR3 DNA sequence: TGTGCCAGCAGGGACTTTGACACCGGGGAGCTGTTTTTT.

A word on this clone: This specimen includes other DNA sequences encoding the same CDR3. DNA of the CDR3: TGTGCCAGCAGCTTAGCAGATACGCAGTATTTT. The encoded protein is CASSLADTQYF. The chain recombines TRBV7-8 with TRBJ2-3; D unclear. This CDR3 has 11 residues. Germline-derived CDR1 and CDR2 are SGHVS and FQNEAQ. V dropped 0 bases and J dropped 5 bases, with 0 bases sitting between them.

The chain uses TRBV28 and TRBJ1-2, with 8 bases lining up with TRBD1. The CDR3 spans 15 residues. Germline V gene data show CDR1 as MDHEN and CDR2 as SYDVKM. The trim removed 7 bases at V and 4 bases at J, leaving 11 bases unmatched. The CDR3 bases are TGTGCCAGCACCCATGACAGGGGCTCGGCCTATGGCTACACCTTC. Protein: CASTHDRGSAYGYTF.

A word on this clone: The identical CDR3 is also encoded by other nucleotide sequences in the sample. The genes are TRBV27 and TRBJ2-7; 7 bases are a match to TRBD1. CDR1 and CDR2 (germline): MNHEY, SMNVEV (reference sequence). Trimming cost V 9 bases and J 0 bases; bases outside gene matches: 8. The CDR3 totals 14 residues. The CDR3 sequence is CASTLTGSSYEQYF. CDR3 sequence (DNA): TGTGCCAGTACTTTGACAGGGAGCTCCTACGAGCAGTACTTC.

The genes are TRBV28 and TRBJ1-2; 7 nucleotides align to TRBD1. The CDR3 totals 14 residues. CDR1 and CDR2 from the germline V gene are MDHEN and SYDVKM. V trimming: 6 bases; J trimming: 4 bases; junction bases outside the gene matches: 8. The CDR3 DNA reads TGTGCCAGCAGCCCCGGGACAGACGCCTATGGCTACACCTTC. It translates to CASSPGTDAYGYTF.

The rearrangement uses TRBV19 and TRBJ1-5, with D unclear. V shed 3 bases and J shed 3 bases, with 6 bases lying between them. This CDR3 is built from 13 residues. Germline-derived CDR1 and CDR2 are LNHDA and SQIVND (reference sequence). The CDR3 DNA reads TGTGCCAGTAGTATCTACACCAATCAGCCCCAGCATTTT. This codes for CASSIYTNQPQHF.

This clone appeared once. CDR3 DNA: TGTGCCAGCAGTGTCGCGGGGCCGGGCTATGGCTACACCTTC. Protein sequence: CASSVAGPGYGYTF. The chain couples TRBV6-1 to TRBJ1-2; possibly TRBD1 for D (5 bases). The V gene lost 4 bases and the J gene lost 4 bases, with 13 bases spanning the gap. Germline-derived CDR1 and CDR2 are MNHNS and SASEGT. This CDR3 contains 14 residues.

This rearrangement joins TRBV6-1 to TRBJ2-7; 7 bases are a match to TRBD1. CDR3 size: 14 residues. Trimming cost V 5 bases and J 2 bases; bases outside gene matches: 6. CDR1 is MNHNS, CDR2 SASEGT, per germline. The CDR3 coding sequence is TGTGCCAGCAGTCAGACAGGGTATCCCTACGAGCAGTACTTC. Protein sequence: CASSQTGYPYEQYF.

The chain is built from TRBV7-9 and TRBJ1-2; D ambiguous. The germline CDR1 and CDR2 sequences are SEHNR and FQNEAQ (reference sequence). Trimming shortened V by 5 bases and J by 3 bases, and 16 bases separated the two germline ends. CDR3 length: 15 residues. CDR3 DNA: TGTGCCAGCAGCCCGCAGGTGGCCACGCACTATGGCTACACCTTC. This translates into CASSPQVATHYGYTF.

This sequence joins TRBV11-2 and TRBJ2-6, with D unclear. The V gene lost 8 bases and the J gene lost 4 bases, with 6 bases spanning the gap. Looked up from germline, CDR1 is SGHAT and CDR2 is FQNNGV. The CDR3 is 12 residues long. CDR3 DNA sequence: TGTGCCAGCTCACAGGGGGCCAACGTCCTGACTTTC. Translation: CASSQGANVLTF.

The chain joins TRBV5-5 to TRBJ2-7; TRBD1 is a possible D gene (5 bases). Trimming cost V 0 bases and J 4 bases, with 8 bases left between them. Germline values: CDR1 SGHKS, CDR2 YYEKEE (reference sequence). This CDR3 spans 13 amino acids. Here the CDR3 reads CASSLEPGYEQYF. The CDR3 DNA reads as TGTGCCAGCAGCTTGGAGCCAGGGTACGAGCAGTACTTC.

CDR3 residues: CASSQARQGANYEQYF. For the CDR3, the DNA is TGCGCCAGCAGCCAGGCCCGACAGGGGGCGAACTACGAGCAGTACTTC. The chain joins TRBV4-1 to TRBJ2-7; 10 bases fit TRBD1. V shed 3 bases and J 3 bases; nucleotides not matched to a gene: 8. CDR1 and CDR2 from the germline V gene are MGHRA and YSYEKL. CDR3 size: 16 residues.

The chain employs TRBV13 and TRBJ2-7; D might be TRBD2 (6 bases). V was shortened by 5 bases and J by 0 bases, with 17 bases between the two germline ends. The length of the CDR3 is 16 residues. CDR1 is PRHDT and CDR2 is FYEKMQ in the germline V gene (reference sequence). The CDR3 nucleotides read TGTGCCAGCAGCCCAAAGACCGGGACTGACTCCTACGAGCAGTACTTC. As protein: CASSPKTGTDSYEQYF.

To note about this clone: The sample carries other DNA sequences with the same CDR3. J is TRBJ1-1 and V is TRBV4-1; no clear D gene. There are 14 residues in the CDR3. V lost 0 bases to trimming and J lost 1 base, with 6 bases between them. The germline gives CDR1 MGHRA, CDR2 YSYEKL. The CDR3 sequence is CASSQDRSNTEAFF. The DNA for the CDR3 is TGCGCCAGCAGCCAAGACAGATCGAACACTGAAGCTTTCTTT.

V and J are TRBV9 and TRBJ2-2; D remains ambiguous. Trimming removed 4 bases at V and 5 bases at J, with 6 bases between. The CDR3 covers 12 residues. The germline V gene has CDR1 SGDLS and CDR2 YYNGEE. CDR3 coding DNA: TGTGCCAGCAGCAAAGGGACCGGGGAGCTGTTTTTT. Its translation is CASSKGTGELFF.

The chain employs TRBV6-1 and TRBJ2-1; the D gene is possibly TRBD2 (6 bases). CDR1 and CDR2 (germline): MNHNS, SASEGT. This CDR3 is 13 amino acids long. In nucleotides, the CDR3 is TGTGAGCGTCAGGCGGGAATCTACAATGAGCAGTTCTTC. It specifies CERQAGIYNEQFF.

A remark on this clone: Additional DNA sequences in this sample encode the identical CDR3. The chain couples TRBV7-6 to TRBJ2-7, with 7 bases aligning to TRBD1. This CDR3 region has 13 residues. Trimming removed 5 bases from V and 4 bases from J; junction bases left unmatched: 5. Germline-derived CDR1 and CDR2 are SGHVS and FNYEAQ. In DNA, the CDR3 is TGTGCCAGCAGCCCGCGACAGGGTTACGAGCAGTACTTC. It codes for CASSPRQGYEQYF.

J is TRBJ2-7 and V is TRBV18; possibly TRBD2 for D (5 bases). CDR1 is KGHSH, CDR2 LQKENI, per germline. CDR3 length: 14 amino acids. Trimming removed 3 bases at V and 3 bases at J, with 12 bases between. This chain's CDR3 is CASSPGRGGYEQYF. In nucleotides, the CDR3 is TGTGCCAGCTCACCCGGGCGAGGAGGCTACGAGCAGTACTTC.

V gene TRBV6-5 combines with J gene TRBJ2-5; 14 bases map to TRBD2. J gave up 5 bases and V 5 bases, and 4 bases lay outside the gene matches. This CDR3 region has 15 residues. CDR1 is MNHEY and CDR2 is SVGAGI in the germline V gene. CDR3 coding DNA: TGTGCCAGCAGTCCTGGGACTAGCGGGAGCGAGACCCAGTACTTC. Amino acids: CASSPGTSGSETQYF.

In the case of this clone: Other DNA sequences from this sample encode an identical CDR3 as well. The rearrangement uses TRBV27 and TRBJ2-7; TRBD2 might be the D (5 bases). Germline V gene lookup returns CDR1 MNHEY and CDR2 SMNVEV (reference sequence). Trimming stripped 2 bases from V and 0 bases from J, with 11 bases between. This CDR3 is built from 15 residues. CDR3 nucleotide sequence: TGTGCCAGCAGTTTAGGAGGAACCAGCTCCTACGAGCAGTACTTC. Translated: CASSLGGTSSYEQYF.

The chain has TRBV30 and TRBJ2-3, with no clear D. V lost 4 bases and J 0 bases, leaving 17 bases between the germline ends. Germline values: CDR1 GTSNPN, CDR2 SVGIG (reference sequence). The CDR3 contains 16 residues. The CDR3 nucleotides are TGTGCCTGGAACAATGCGGTAGCACAAAGCACAGATACGCAGTATTTT. Translated, it gives CAWNNAVAQSTDTQYF.

The chain is built from TRBV7-8 and TRBJ1-2; 10 bases are a match to TRBD1. CDR3 length: 14 amino acids. V dropped 4 bases and J dropped 3; count of bases not matched to a gene: 2. Germline V gene lookup returns CDR1 SGHVS and CDR2 FQNEAQ. CDR3 loop: CASSSTGGYYGYTF. DNA for the CDR3: TGTGCCAGCAGCTCGACAGGGGGCTACTATGGCTACACCTTC.

The chain uses TRBV29-1 and TRBJ2-1, with D perhaps TRBD2 (5 bases). Trimming left V 6 bases short and J 0 bases short, with 12 bases between. The CDR3 consists of 14 residues. Germline V gene data show CDR1 as SQVTM and CDR2 as ANQGSEA. CDR3 coding DNA: TGCAGCGTAATTAGCGAGAGCTCCTACAATGAGCAGTTCTTC. Residues: CSVISESSYNEQFF.